This T cell receptor (beta chain) was recorded in a study of cytomegalovirus exposure and HLA in healthy donors (dated by TCRdb to 2015 to 2018). Notes on the research overall: An earlier analysis of a few hundred of the donors reported approximately 280 Gb of sequence data and 95 million to 130 million unique TCR beta sequences obtained from approximately 180 million T cells. HLA typing covered class I and class II loci at four-digit resolution. Besides the first cohort of about 730 subjects, a separate validation cohort made up of roughly 120 different subjects was used. A later genetic analysis used genome-wide SNP genotypes for about 65% of the 666 donors, treating that subset as a discovery cohort. To decide whether each TCR beta V gene segment behaved as functional or pseudogenic, an earlier analysis of nearly 600 of the donors relied on high-throughput TCR beta sequencing. Donor age, sex, ethnicity and CMV serostatus were compiled alongside the repertoire data. Five DR-DQ haplotypes were handled as single units for association and clustering, since linkage in the cohort was strong. The T cell repertoires of some 700 subjects were profiled by immunosequencing and related to cytomegalovirus serostatus. In a later analysis, previously published TCR beta repertoires from 550 to 750 donors were re-analyzed and high-resolution HLA genotyping was added so that TCR occurrence patterns could be studied. Roughly 300 gigabases of sequencing data and around 87 million unique TCR sequences were included in an early release covering roughly 700 HLA-typed donors. Among the roughly 410 genotyped donors, around 81% belonged to the genetic ancestry cluster associated with self-reported Caucasian donors. In the later analysis, no new phenotypic data were used to find candidate immune exposures; instead, reliance was placed on TCR beta sequences and their occurrence across donors. Typing coverage varied by locus: 629-630 donors for A, B, C, DRB1 and DQB1; around 560 for DQA1; more than 600 for DPA1; 450 to 480 for DPB1. High-throughput TCR immunosequencing, statistical association of individual TCRs with disease status, and machine learning were combined to predict cytomegalovirus infection status. Among 398 genotyped donors of the cohort, an average of around 240,000 unique TCR beta nucleotide sequences were sequenced per donor, approximately 20% of them non-productive. The study was designed to test whether signatures of past pathogen exposure could be identified by cataloging public T cell receptors. All discovery cohort repertoires had been generated using a single sequencing platform. The research as a whole found: Compared with the roughly 600-donor mean, donors in an Asian-associated ancestry cluster had fewer N-insertions in productive TCRs, according to a later genetic analysis. This cohort had only TCR beta chains sequenced, and the lack of alpha or paired-chain data limited which features could be detected. According to a later analysis, parvovirus B19, influenza, CMV and Epstein-Barr virus appeared linked to several top co-occurrence clusters. In a later analysis, HLA-associated TCR beta chains were found to be more clonally expanded and to have lower generation probabilities than equally common non-associated chains. According to a later analysis, TCR association rates differed among HLA loci, with DRB1 alleles showing the most associated TCRs and HLA-C alleles showing the fewest. The classifier was reported to diagnose cytomegalovirus status with high specificity and sensitivity in both the original and validation cohorts. A later genetic analysis associated a missense DCLRE1C variant with V-gene and J-gene trimming of TCR beta chains, and an independent cohort replicated the association. The sequencing pipeline was judged likely to have produced a cluster of highly shared sequence variants as a technical artifact. A total of 150 to 200 TCR beta chains were listed by the study as associated with cytomegalovirus. A later analysis associated 16,951 TCR beta sequences with specific HLA alleles at a false discovery rate of 0.05. A further reported finding was that TCR beta sequences accurately predicted the HLA-A and HLA-B alleles for most subjects in the first cohort. When HLA alleles, especially DR and DQ, strongly co-occurred, TCR associations were difficult to assign to individual alleles. The earlier analysis of approximately 590 of the donors excluded 15 to 20 rarely observed V segments, including chromosome 9 orphons, because counts were too low. Roughly uniform sequencing depth across donors was assumed in presence/absence analyses, although this assumption may not hold. CMV serostatus was the only immune exposure information available for the cohort. Some IMGT-functional V segments, including TRBV6-2 and TRBV6-3, could not be told apart with the 87-base-pair reads, so those segments were excluded. In vitro tests confirmed that a few of the cytomegalovirus-associated TCR beta chains recognize cytomegalovirus antigens. The authors suggested that the approach could potentially be generalized to other disease states and immunological phenotypes. Correlated functional status among segregating V segments might reflect linkage disequilibrium, but an unknown experimental factor could not be ruled out. An earlier analysis of several hundred of the donors showed that most TCR beta V segments appeared in productive rearrangements either about 90% or about 30% of the time, which broadly matched IMGT annotations. A later analysis found that most CMV-associated TCR beta chains appeared HLA-restricted, with HLA associations seemingly driven largely by CMV exposure. Because HLA typing was missing for some donors at each locus, association tests included only the typed subset. Most TCR sequences were observed very rarely across donors, whereas some public TCRs were present in many individuals.

With respect to this clone: It has no known antigen specificity.

The cohort comprised 670 or so healthy bone marrow donors. Cohort members were all nominally healthy when sampled, although unrecorded immune exposures were likely present. The donor tested CMV seropositive, placing the donor among the 250 to 350 seropositive members of the cohort. A peripheral blood sample was collected from each donor, and TCR beta sequencing was performed on peripheral blood mononuclear cells. Genomic DNA was extracted from the blood cell samples with the Qiagen DNeasy Blood Extraction Kit. At the junction V is shortened by 4 bases and J by 1 base; bases outside the gene matches: 6. Looking up the germline V gene yields CDR1 SGHRS and CDR2 YFSETQ. The cysteine opens and the phenylalanine closes a CDR3 of 16 amino acids. Of the read, only the CDR3 DNA is kept; its 48 bases are in frame from base 1. Libraries were made using the immunoSEQ multiplex PCR assay. For the multiplex PCR, a mixture combining 60 forward primers for TCR Vbeta segments and 13 reverse primers for TCR Jbeta segments was used. A multiplex PCR assay on genomic DNA amplified the CDR3 region of rearranged TCR beta genes. The amplified TCR beta libraries were sequenced on the Illumina HiSeq System as 87-base-pair reads. On the authors' methods: A later analysis tallied 75 million to 95 million unique TCR beta chains across the 640 or so repertoires, and approximately 12 million of those chains were shared by two or more donors. Raw reads were error-corrected and collapsed into unique sequences with a nearest-neighbor algorithm that merged closely related sequences to remove PCR and sequencing errors. V, D and J gene segments were assigned by aligning CDR3 sequences to IMGT reference sequences. For a sequence to be retained, a match of at least six nucleotides was required to both a V gene segment and a J gene segment. A rearrangement was called productive if the CDR3 had no stop codons and remained in frame with V and J, and every other rearrangement was called non-productive. CDR3 was defined according to IMGT convention as the region running from the second conserved V-encoded cysteine to the conserved J-encoded phenylalanine. The earlier analysis of approximately 590 of the donors excluded any sequence lacking an unambiguous match to a single V gene segment. An earlier analysis of fewer than 750 of the donors called V segments functional above 56.7% productive rearrangements and segregating when the between-donor standard deviation exceeded 5%. A statistical classification framework was built to diagnose cytomegalovirus status from the catalog of TCR beta chain sequences. In a later analysis, TCR nucleotide sequences were compared against IMGT/GENE-DB human TR gene sequences so that V and J genes could be assigned. In a later analysis, CDR3 sequences and most-parsimonious VDJ recombination scenarios were assigned using the TCRdist pipeline. In a later analysis, each TCR beta chain was defined by its CDR3 amino acid sequence together with its V-gene family, and reads without a unique V-gene family were excluded. In a later analysis, fewer than 600 highly shared, low-generation-probability nucleotide sequences were removed to address suspected cross-contamination and a sequencing artifact. For each public chain, a later analysis derived a clonal expansion index from normalized ranks of inferred template counts within each repertoire. Generation probabilities in a later analysis came from a VDJ recombination model fitted to out-of-frame rearrangements, and those results were checked against IGoR. Hypergeometric tests were used in a later analysis to score TCR-TCR, TCR-HLA and TCR-CMV co-occurrence, with a repertoire-size bias correction applied to the TCR pairs. To estimate false discovery rates, a later analysis permuted the HLA or CMV assignments 20 times. In a later analysis, co-occurring TCRs were grouped using DBSCAN, with TCRdist sequence similarity added in when clustering inside HLA-allele-positive subsets. Co-occurrence clustering excluded repertoires with fewer than 30,000 or more than 120,000 public chains, plus five with anomalous nucleotide sharing. TCRdb holds this immuneACCESS table with in-frame rearrangements only. Some clones are missing; in checked studies, unresolved V genes explain under half, and the rest has no known cause. Clone size and the V and J calls come from that table; the DNA yielded D and trimming. The sample table holds just under 90,000 clones. Roughly 6% of the sample belongs to the ten largest clones.

The sequenced sample consisted of PBMCs. The receptor was derived from a girl under 18 in good health and CMV-seropositive. Recombination joined TRBV5-1 with TRBJ2-3; 10 middle bases align to TRBD2. At the DNA level, the sequence is TGCGCCAGCAGCCCGAAGCGGGGGGGCCGCACAGATACGCAGTATTTT. Its product reads: CASSPKRGGRTDTQYF.